This T cell receptor beta chain was identified during a study of blood T cell repertoires in COVID-19. Study in general: Italy, Spain and the United States were the sources of the convalescent and acute COVID-19 samples. T cells, B-cell-depleted T cells, or PBMCs supplied cDNA or gDNA.

The V gene's germline CDR1 is LNHDA and CDR2 SQIVND (reference sequence). Trimming pared 4 bases from V and 5 bases from J, leaving 15 bases between. The CDR3 is 15 residues long. Under the authors' procedure: Amplification of reference gene primers provided the estimated nucleated cell counts. Using immunoSEQ multiplex PCR, the repertoire was profiled, and TCRdb retains in-frame clones only, with some absent. The V and J calls and clone size are taken from that table; D and trimming were inferred from the DNA. The data contain roughly 100,000 clones, 77% of them singletons. The chain recombines TRBV19 with TRBJ1-5, with TRBD1 as a possible D gene (6 bases). The specimen was peripheral blood. The sequence derives from a woman of 80 years or more with acute or convalescent COVID-19. The CDR3 loop reads CASSTQGWEDQPQHF. In DNA form, the CDR3 reads TGTGCCAGTAGTACGCAGGGGTGGGAAGATCAGCCCCAGCATTTT.